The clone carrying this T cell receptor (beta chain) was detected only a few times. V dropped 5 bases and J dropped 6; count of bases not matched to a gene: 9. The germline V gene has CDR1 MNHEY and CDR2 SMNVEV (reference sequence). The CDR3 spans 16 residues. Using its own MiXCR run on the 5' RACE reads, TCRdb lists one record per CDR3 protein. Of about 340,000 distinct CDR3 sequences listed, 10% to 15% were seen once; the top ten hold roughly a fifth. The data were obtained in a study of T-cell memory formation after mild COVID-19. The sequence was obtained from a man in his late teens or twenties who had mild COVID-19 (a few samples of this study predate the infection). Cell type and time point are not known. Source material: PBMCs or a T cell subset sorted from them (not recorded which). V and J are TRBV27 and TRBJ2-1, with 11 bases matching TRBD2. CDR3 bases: TGTGCCAGCAGTCCGACCCTAGCGGGGGGTGGCAATGAGCAGTTCTTC. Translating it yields CASSPTLAGGGNEQFF.